Below, 9 T cell receptor beta chains from the same sample are listed, as sequenced in a study of shared clonotypes between healthy human individuals. TCRdb's copy holds only in-frame clones and misses some; the assay was immunoSEQ multiplex PCR. Of some 790,000 clones in the sample, roughly 72% were seen once. Sample: memory CD4+ T cells sorted from blood. Subset: CD45RA-negative fraction. These receptors all stem from a woman aged 25 to 39 in good health.

The chain is built from TRBV19 and TRBJ1-5; TRBD1 matches 8 bases. Looked up from germline, CDR1 is LNHDA and CDR2 is SQIVND (reference sequence). V was clipped by 4 bases and J by 3 bases; unmatched bases: 5. The CDR3 sequence is 15 residues long. The CDR3 sequence: CASSRQGLYNQPQHF. Written as DNA, the CDR3 is TGTGCCAGTAGTAGACAGGGGTTGTACAATCAGCCCCAGCATTTT.

Remarks on this clone: This sample also contains other DNA sequences that code for the same CDR3. This CDR3 reads CASSLGTAKNIQYF. CDR3 nucleotides: TGCGCCAGCAGCTTGGGGACGGCCAAAAACATTCAGTACTTC. The rearrangement links TRBV5-1 to TRBJ2-4, with D hard to call. With 0 bases removed from V and 1 base from J, the gap between germline ends came to 5 bases. There are 14 residues in the CDR3. From germline, CDR1 is SGHRS and CDR2 YFSETQ.

This chain connects TRBV11-3 to TRBJ2-7, with a weak D call TRBD2 (6 bases). This CDR3 region has 14 residues. Germline V gene sequence: CDR1 SGHNT, CDR2 YENEEA. The V end lost 5 bases, the J end lost 3 bases, and 14 bases lay between the germline ends. CDR3 nucleotide sequence: TGTGCCAGCAGCCAAGCGGGCCAGGGCTACGAGCAGTACTTC. Translating it yields CASSQAGQGYEQYF.

This rearrangement joins TRBV30 to TRBJ1-2; D perhaps matches TRBD1 (6 bases). There are 13 residues in the CDR3. Trimming pared 1 base from V and 4 bases from J, leaving 10 bases between. Germline-derived CDR1 and CDR2 are GTSNPN and SVGIG (reference sequence). CDR3 residues: CAWSGGPGYGYTF. The CDR3 coding sequence is TGTGCCTGGAGTGGGGGGCCAGGCTATGGCTACACCTTC. Using reference TRBV30 and TRBJ1-2 for the parts outside the CDR3, the full variable domain is SQTIHQWPATLVQPVGSPLSLECTVEGTSNPNLYWYRQAAGRGLQLLFYSVGIGQISSEVPQNLSASRPQDRQFILSSKKLLLSDSGFYLCAWSGGPGYGYTFGSGTRLTVV.

This sequence joins TRBV19 and TRBJ2-7, with TRBD1 identical over 9 bases. The germline V gene encodes CDR1 LNHDA and CDR2 SQIVND (reference sequence). Trimming took 5 bases from V and 0 from J; bases not matched to a gene: 5. The CDR3 runs to 15 residues. DNA of the CDR3: TGTGCCAGTAGTCCAAGGGACAGGGCCTCCTACGAGCAGTACTTC. It specifies CASSPRDRASYEQYF.

This clone has only a few counts. V gene TRBV7-8 combines with J gene TRBJ2-5; D is uncertain. The V end lost 5 bases, the J end lost 0 bases, and 19 bases lay between the germline ends. The germline CDR1 and CDR2 sequences are SGHVS and FQNEAQ. The CDR3 is 17 residues long. The CDR3, as DNA: TGTGCCAGCAGCCCAAGTGTCGCTAGGTCGTACCAAGAGACCCAGTACTTC. Translated: CASSPSVARSYQETQYF. Together with reference TRBV7-8 and TRBJ2-5, the CDR3 gives the full variable domain: GAGVSQSPRYKVAKRGQDVALRCDPISGHVSLFWYQQALGQGPEFLTYFQNEAQLDKSGLPSDRFFAERPEGSVSTLKIQRTQQEDSAVYLCASSPSVARSYQETQYFGPGTRLLVL.

The gene calls are TRBV19 and TRBJ1-5; D is uncertain. Trimming pared 5 bases from V and 7 bases from J, leaving 12 bases between. Germline V gives CDR1 LNHDA, CDR2 SQIVND (reference sequence). The CDR3 totals 13 residues. In DNA, the CDR3 is TGTGCCAGTAGTTCCTCTCGCGGCCAGCCCCAGCATTTT. Translating it yields CASSSSRGQPQHF.

The V and J genes are TRBV19 and TRBJ1-2; 8 bases fit TRBD1. The junction had 7 bases not matched to a gene; V was cut back by 6 bases and J by 1 base. CDR1 is LNHDA, CDR2 SQIVND, per germline (reference sequence). This CDR3 spans 15 amino acids. The CDR3: CASRKRGQGNYGYTF. DNA of the CDR3: TGTGCCAGTAGAAAGAGAGGACAGGGTAACTATGGCTACACCTTC.

The chain uses TRBV18 and TRBJ2-7; TRBD1 aligns across 7 bases. V gave up 4 bases and J gave up 6 bases; unmatched junction bases: 0. Per germline, CDR1 KGHSH and CDR2 LQKENI. CDR3 length equals 11 residues. The DNA of the CDR3 is TGTGCCAGCTCACGGGACAGCGAGCAGTACTTC. This codes for CASSRDSEQYF.